These 31 T cell receptor beta chains were sequenced from one sample in a study of blood T cell repertoires in COVID-19. Assay: immunoSEQ multiplex PCR; the TCRdb copy retains only in-frame clones and omits some. The table has 180,000 or so clones, around 80% seen once. Material: PBMCs or T cells enriched from blood (not recorded which). These receptor sequences come from a man aged 50 to 60 who had recovered from COVID-19.

The chain carries TRBV28 and TRBJ2-5; no reliable D call. Trimming stripped 1 base from V and 2 bases from J, with 5 bases between. The CDR3 loop spans 13 amino acids. The germline gives CDR1 MDHEN, CDR2 SYDVKM. In DNA form, the CDR3 reads TGTGCCAGCAGTTTATCTATTCAAGAGACCCAGTACTTC. It codes for CASSLSIQETQYF.

The chain employs TRBV7-3 and TRBJ2-7; 11 bases are shared with TRBD2. The junction had 1 base not matched to a gene; V was cut back by 1 base and J by 5 bases. CDR1 SGHTA and CDR2 FQGTGA come from the germline V gene. The CDR3 has 14 amino acids. This CDR3 is CASSLMTSGDEQYF. CDR3 coding DNA: TGTGCCAGCAGCTTAATGACTAGCGGGGACGAGCAGTACTTC.

The J gene is TRBJ1-5, the V gene TRBV19; 8 nucleotides agree with TRBD1. Per germline, CDR1 LNHDA and CDR2 SQIVND (reference sequence). There are 16 residues in the CDR3. V dropped 6 bases and J dropped 5; count of bases not matched to a gene: 12. The DNA of the CDR3 is TGTGCCAGTAGCACTACAGGGGGGATAGGGGATCAGCCCCAGCATTTT. This translates into CASSTTGGIGDQPQHF.

The genes are TRBV6-5 and TRBJ1-6; D is uncertain. The CDR3 length is 15 residues. Germline values: CDR1 MNHEY, CDR2 SVGAGI. V dropped 6 bases and J dropped 2 bases, with 11 bases sitting between them. The CDR3 DNA is TGTGCCAGCAGAACCGTGCTAACCTATAATTCACCCCTCCACTTT. Its translation: CASRTVLTYNSPLHF.

V and J are TRBV3-1 (or the pseudogene TRBV3-2) and TRBJ1-2, with D perhaps TRBD1 (6 bases). This CDR3 is 16 amino acids long. V lost 5 bases to trimming and J lost 0 bases, with 16 bases between them. CDR1 is LGHDT and CDR2 is YNNKEL in the germline V gene (reference sequence). DNA for the CDR3: TGTGCCAGCAGCACGGGAACAGGGAGGGCTAACTATGGCTACACCTTC. Protein sequence: CASSTGTGRANYGYTF.

This chain connects TRBV2 to TRBJ2-7; D uncertain. The ends were cut back, 3 bases at V and 4 bases at J, with 7 bases in the middle. CDR3 size: 12 residues. Germline loops: CDR1 SNHLY, CDR2 FYNNEI. In nucleotides, the CDR3 is TGTGCCAGCAGTGACCTGTCTTACGAGCAGTACTTC. This translates into CASSDLSYEQYF.

The rearrangement uses TRBV20-1 and TRBJ2-7; D is unresolved. V shed 2 bases and J shed 7 bases, with 6 bases lying between them. The CDR3 has 10 amino acids. Germline assignment: CDR1 DFQATT and CDR2 SNEGSKA (reference sequence). CDR3 sequence: CSARSVEQYF. The CDR3 bases are TGCAGTGCTAGATCTGTGGAGCAGTACTTC.

This chain links TRBV19 with TRBJ1-6; TRBD1 matches at 8 bases. This CDR3 is 18 amino acids long. From germline, CDR1 is LNHDA and CDR2 SQIVND (reference sequence). With 4 bases clipped from V and 0 bases from J, the junction kept 8 bases outside the gene matches. The CDR3 DNA is TGTGCCAGTAGTAAAAACCGGGACAGGAGCTCCTATAATTCACCCCTCCACTTT. Translation gives CASSKNRDRSSYNSPLHF.

The chain is built from TRBV24-1 and TRBJ2-1; 10 nucleotides align to TRBD2. CDR1 is KGHDR, CDR2 SFDVKD, per germline. The ends lost 2 bases at V and 5 bases at J; junction bases unmatched: 8. This CDR3 has 17 residues. The CDR3 sequence: CATSDWASGSPHNEQFF. The CDR3 DNA sequence: TGTGCCACCAGTGATTGGGCTAGCGGGAGTCCTCACAATGAGCAGTTCTTC.

The chain combines TRBV19 with TRBJ1-6, with 11 nucleotides matching TRBD1. Per the germline V gene, CDR1 is LNHDA and CDR2 is SQIVND (reference sequence). This CDR3 has 13 amino acids. V lost 10 bases to trimming and J lost 7 bases; unmatched junction nucleotides: 3. CDR3 bases: TGTGCCACAGGACAGGGGGCCAATTCACCCCTCCACTTT. It yields the protein CATGQGANSPLHF.

CDR3 DNA: TGTGCCAGCAGCCTGGGACAGGGGGCATTATCTAACTATGGCTACACCTTC. It specifies CASSLGQGALSNYGYTF. The V call is TRBV3-1 (or the pseudogene TRBV3-2), the J call TRBJ1-2; 12 bases align to TRBD1. Germline CDR1 is LGHDT and CDR2 is YNNKEL (reference sequence). V dropped 4 bases and J dropped 0; count of bases not matched to a gene: 6. This CDR3 comprises 17 residues.

The V gene is TRBV10-1, the J gene TRBJ2-1, with D perhaps TRBD2 (5 bases). V shed 2 bases and J shed 9 bases, with 14 bases lying between them. CDR1 WNHNN and CDR2 SYGVQD come from the germline V gene (reference sequence). This CDR3 has 14 residues. CDR3 bases: TGCGCCAGCAGTGAGGACCCGTACGAGGGTGAGCAGTTCTTC. This sequence encodes CASSEDPYEGEQFF.

This chain joins TRBV28 and TRBJ2-7; D is undetermined. The CDR3 is made up of 13 amino acids. Trimming pared 2 bases from V and 2 bases from J, leaving 7 bases between. Germline V gene sequence: CDR1 MDHEN, CDR2 SYDVKM. The CDR3 sequence is CASSLTLPYEQYF. The CDR3 DNA is TGTGCCAGCAGTTTAACCCTACCCTACGAGCAGTACTTC.

The chain is built from TRBV20-1 and TRBJ1-2; D call uncertain. The V gene lost 6 bases and the J gene lost 8 bases, with 13 bases spanning the gap. From germline, CDR1 is DFQATT and CDR2 SNEGSKA (reference sequence). This CDR3 region has 11 residues. In DNA, the CDR3 is TGCAGTGCGATACCGTCCAGGGGCTACACCTTC. Protein product: CSAIPSRGYTF.

The chain has TRBV7-3 and TRBJ2-3; D is perhaps TRBD2 (5 bases). The CDR3 is 15 amino acids. CDR1 is SGHTA, CDR2 FQGTGA, per germline. V gave up 5 bases and J gave up 4 bases, with 16 bases separating them. The CDR3 nucleotides are TGTGCCAGCAGCAAATCCGCGGGTGCCTCAGATACGCAGTATTTT. Translating gives CASSKSAGASDTQYF.

Points on this clone: One junction end does not reproduce the germline sequence, and a read error may be involved. This chain uses TRBV27 with TRBJ1-5; D unresolved. Germline V gene lookup returns CDR1 MNHEY and CDR2 SMNVEV (reference sequence). This CDR3 is built from 17 residues. The CDR3 DNA is TGTGCCAGCAGTTTCCGGACCGACTTTGGGAGGAATCCGCCCCAGCATTTT. The encoded protein is CASSFRTDFGRNPPQHF.

This clone was detected once. The V gene is TRBV28, the J gene TRBJ1-6; no definite D call. Trimming took 6 bases from V and 6 from J, leaving 12 bases between them. Germline V CDR1 and CDR2: MDHEN, SYDVKM. CDR3 length: 14 residues. The CDR3 region has the DNA TGTGCCAGCAGGCCCGGGTTTGGTAATTCACCCCTCCACTTT. Its translation is CASRPGFGNSPLHF.

The sample holds one count of this clone. This sequence joins TRBV6-2 or TRBV6-3 and TRBJ1-1; D might be TRBD1 (5 bases). The V gene's germline CDR1 is MNHEY and CDR2 SVGEGT. V lost 2 bases and J 1 base, leaving 14 bases between the germline ends. The CDR3 covers 16 residues. CDR3 in DNA: TGTGCCAGCAGTTACGTCCGATCCAGGGAGAACACTGAAGCTTTCTTT. This translates into CASSYVRSRENTEAFF.

This clone was observed a single time. The genes are TRBV28 and TRBJ2-1; D possibly corresponds to TRBD2 (6 bases). Germline V gene lookup returns CDR1 MDHEN and CDR2 SYDVKM. This CDR3 contains 17 residues. V lost 3 bases, J lost 0 bases, and 15 bases lay in between. The CDR3 DNA reads TGTGCCAGCAGTTTCCATCGGGCGGGGTACTCCTACAATGAGCAGTTCTTC. This translates into CASSFHRAGYSYNEQFF.

The chain carries TRBV28 and TRBJ2-1; 12 nucleotides align to TRBD2. This CDR3 spans 16 amino acids. Germline V gives CDR1 MDHEN, CDR2 SYDVKM. V was clipped by 5 bases and J by 7 bases; unmatched bases: 9. Here the CDR3 reads CASSPQLAGGLNEQFF. The CDR3 DNA sequence: TGTGCCAGCAGTCCCCAACTAGCGGGAGGCCTAAATGAGCAGTTCTTC.

DNA of the CDR3: TGTGCCAGCAGTCCCCGACAGGGGGCCTCCTACAATGAGCAGTTCTTC. Translation gives CASSPRQGASYNEQFF. V usage is TRBV6-2 or TRBV6-3 and J usage is TRBJ2-1, with TRBD1 matching over 10 bases. Germline V lookup: CDR1 MNHEY, CDR2 SVGEGT. The CDR3 has 16 amino acids. With V trimmed by 5 bases and J by 0 bases, 4 bases remained unmatched.

The chain employs TRBV28 and TRBJ2-2; D is possibly TRBD2 (6 bases). V lost 6 bases to trimming and J lost 5 bases, with 7 bases between them. CDR1 MDHEN and CDR2 SYDVKM come from the germline V gene. This CDR3 has 12 residues. The CDR3 coding sequence is TGTGCCAGCAGCCGGGGGACCGGGGAGCTGTTTTTT. As protein: CASSRGTGELFF. The whole variable domain, remainder taken from reference TRBV28 and TRBJ2-2, is DVKVTQSSRYLVKRTGEKVFLECVQDMDHENMFWYRQDPGLGLRLIYFSYDVKMKEKGDIPEGYSVSREKKERFSLILESASTNQTSMYLCASSRGTGELFFGEGSRLTVL.

The chain recombines TRBV3-1 (or the pseudogene TRBV3-2) with TRBJ1-2; D unresolved. V lost 3 bases to trimming and J lost 7 bases, with 12 bases between them. The CDR3 length is 13 residues. CDR1 and CDR2 from the germline V gene are LGHDT and YNNKEL (reference sequence). CDR3 DNA: TGTGCCAGCAGCCACCTCACAGAGGGTGGCTACACCTTC. Its protein is CASSHLTEGGYTF.

The V gene is TRBV27, the J gene TRBJ1-5; perhaps TRBD1 as D (5 bases). This CDR3 has 14 amino acids. Germline CDR1 MNHEY, CDR2 SMNVEV (reference sequence). CDR3 sequence: CHIPQGRTHQPQHF. In DNA, the CDR3 is TGTCACATCCCTCAGGGTAGGACACATCAGCCCCAGCATTTT.

In its sample, this clone was seen a few times. The J gene is TRBJ1-4, the V gene TRBV29-1; no clear D gene. This CDR3 is 13 amino acids long. In germline, CDR1 is SQVTM, CDR2 ANQGSEA. Trimming pared 0 bases from V and 7 bases from J, leaving 9 bases between. CDR3 DNA sequence: TGCAGCGTTGAAGATGGGCAAAGTGAAAAACTGTTTTTT. Its translation is CSVEDGQSEKLFF.

The V gene is TRBV29-1, the J gene TRBJ2-3; the D is unclear. V lost 1 base to trimming and J lost 0 bases, with 2 bases between them. Germline assignment: CDR1 SQVTM and CDR2 ANQGSEA. The CDR3 has 12 amino acids. CDR3 residues: CSVEASTDTQYF. In nucleotides, the CDR3 is TGCAGCGTTGAAGCTAGCACAGATACGCAGTATTTT.

This clone was seen more than once but under ten times. The chain couples TRBV6-5 to TRBJ1-5, with 8 nucleotides matching TRBD1. With V trimmed by 4 bases and J by 3 bases, 5 bases remained unmatched. The CDR3 length is 15 residues. Germline values: CDR1 MNHEY, CDR2 SVGAGI. CDR3 bases: TGTGCCAGCAGTTCGACAGGGGACGACAATCAGCCCCAGCATTTT. Translated: CASSSTGDDNQPQHF.

V usage is TRBV19 and J usage is TRBJ2-7, with D tentatively TRBD2 (5 bases). CDR1 is LNHDA and CDR2 is SQIVND in the germline V gene (reference sequence). The V end lost 9 bases, the J end lost 1 base, and 22 bases lay between the germline ends. The CDR3 length is 16 residues. The CDR3 is CAREGRRLVVSYEQYF. CDR3 sequence (DNA): TGTGCCAGAGAGGGAAGGAGGCTAGTAGTGTCCTACGAGCAGTACTTC.

The chain is built from TRBV11-2 and TRBJ1-2; D perhaps matches TRBD1 (5 bases). The CDR3 contains 15 residues. The V end lost 2 bases, the J end lost 2 bases, and 12 bases lay between the germline ends. Germline V gives CDR1 SGHAT, CDR2 FQNNGV. DNA for the CDR3: TGTGCCAGCAGCTTATGGGGCGGAAAGAACTATGGCTACACCTTC. Translating it yields CASSLWGGKNYGYTF. The complete variable domain, with remaining parts taken from reference TRBV11-2 and TRBJ1-2, reads EAGVAQSPRYKIIEKRQSVAFWCNPISGHATLYWYQQILGQGPKLLIQFQNNGVVDDSQLPKDRFSAERLKGVDSTLKIQPAKLEDSAVYLCASSLWGGKNYGYTFGSGTRLTVV.

This clone has a handful of counts. The chain uses TRBV20-1 and TRBJ2-1; no reliable D call. The V end lost 4 bases, the J end lost 7 bases, and 5 bases lay between the germline ends. The CDR3 is made up of 10 amino acids. The germline V gene has CDR1 DFQATT and CDR2 SNEGSKA (reference sequence). CDR3 amino acids: CSANWNEQFF. The DNA of the CDR3 is TGCAGTGCTAACTGGAATGAGCAGTTCTTC.

The chain carries TRBV5-4 and TRBJ2-1; 10 bases fit TRBD1. With 0 bases clipped from V and 5 bases from J, the junction kept 2 bases outside the gene matches. CDR1 SGHNT and CDR2 YYREEE come from the germline V gene (reference sequence). This CDR3 region has 15 residues. CDR3 region: CASSLVGTGDNEQFF. For the CDR3, the DNA is TGTGCCAGCAGCTTGGTAGGGACAGGGGACAATGAGCAGTTCTTC.